This is a list of T cell receptor beta chains from one sample in a study of blood T cell repertoires in COVID-19. Profiling relied on immunoSEQ multiplex PCR, and the TCRdb table lists in-frame clones only, not all of them. The repertoire includes around 280,000 clones, 88% of them detected once, and about 10% sits in the top ten. Sequencing input: peripheral blood. These receptors all stem from a woman in her thirties with COVID-19, enrolled during active disease. CDR3s include the opening cysteine and the closing phenylalanine or tryptophan. Fields, in order: CDR3 protein, CDR3 DNA, V gene, D gene, J gene, clone size. The D gene is left open where the match is weak. Not all rows give a size; the values are once, few, many and, for expanded clones, a class.

CDR3 protein: CASSLTRRGLNEQYF
CDR3 DNA: TGTGCCAGCAGCTTAACCCGCAGGGGTTTAAACGAGCAGTACTTC
V gene: TRBV7-3
D gene: NA
J gene: TRBJ2-7
clone size: NA

CDR3 protein: CASSLATGPFSSYEQYF
CDR3 DNA: TGTGCCAGCAGCTTAGCAACAGGGCCCTTTAGCTCCTACGAGCAGTACTTC
V gene: TRBV7-9
D gene: NA
J gene: TRBJ2-7
clone size: NA

CDR3 protein: CASSLLAYEQYF
CDR3 DNA: TGTGCCAGCAGCCTCTTAGCTTACGAGCAGTACTTC
V gene: TRBV6-6
D gene: NA
J gene: TRBJ2-7
clone size: few

CDR3 protein: CASSVSSGSDEQFF
CDR3 DNA: TGTGCCAGCAGTGTGTCTAGCGGGTCCGATGAGCAGTTCTTC
V gene: TRBV2
D gene: TRBD2
J gene: TRBJ2-1
clone size: NA

CDR3 protein: CASSVYNEQFF
CDR3 DNA: TGTGCCAGCAGCGTCTATAATGAGCAGTTCTTC
V gene: TRBV7-2
D gene: NA
J gene: TRBJ2-1
clone size: NA

CDR3 protein: CASSLVDSSTGELFF
CDR3 DNA: TGTGCCAGCAGCTTAGTAGACTCCTCCACCGGGGAGCTGTTTTTT
V gene: TRBV11-3
D gene: NA
J gene: TRBJ2-2
clone size: NA

CDR3 protein: CASNPGQGNSPLHF
CDR3 DNA: TGTGCCAGCAACCCGGGACAGGGTAATTCACCCCTCCACTTT
V gene: TRBV5-4
D gene: TRBD1
J gene: TRBJ1-6
clone size: NA

CDR3 protein: CASSLSGYQPQHF
CDR3 DNA: TGTGCCAGCAGTTTATCGGGATATCAGCCCCAGCATTTT
V gene: TRBV28
D gene: NA
J gene: TRBJ1-5
clone size: NA

CDR3 protein: CASSFIFGGRGGANVLTF
CDR3 DNA: TGTGCCAGCAGCTTTATTTTCGGGGGGCGCGGAGGGGCCAACGTCCTGACTTTC
V gene: TRBV7-9
D gene: NA
J gene: TRBJ2-6
clone size: once

CDR3 protein: CASTRQSGGGLDTYEQYF
CDR3 DNA: TGTGCCAGCACACGACAGTCAGGGGGCGGTCTTGACACCTACGAGCAGTACTTC
V gene: TRBV7-8
D gene: TRBD1
J gene: TRBJ2-7
clone size: NA

CDR3 protein: CASRATGGNTEAFF
CDR3 DNA: TGCGCCAGCAGGGCCACAGGGGGGAACACTGAAGCTTTCTTT
V gene: TRBV10-2
D gene: TRBD1
J gene: TRBJ1-1
clone size: NA